This T cell receptor (beta chain) originates from a study of cytomegalovirus exposure and HLA in healthy donors. The PCR ran on 60 Vbeta and 13 Jbeta primers. This table comes from immunoSEQ multiplex PCR, and its TCRdb copy is limited to in-frame clones, with some not included. The top ten hold more than 0.85% of the sample, which has about 140,000 clones, approximately 79% seen once. General observations from the study: Reportedly, cytomegalovirus status was diagnosed with high sensitivity and specificity. In a later analysis, a missense DCLRE1C variant was linked to TCR beta V- and J-gene trimming.

Comments on this clone: Its antigen is undetermined.

The receptor was derived from a man aged 18 to 30 in good health and CMV-seronegative. Sequenced: PBMCs.

This CDR3 reads CASSSSGGTLETQYF. In DNA, the CDR3 is TGTGCCAGCAGCAGTAGCGGGGGTACCCTGGAGACCCAGTACTTC. This chain links TRBV7-3 with TRBJ2-5; 9 bases align to TRBD2. This CDR3 has 15 residues. The V gene end was trimmed by 5 bases and the J gene end by 5 bases; junction bases not matched to a gene: 9. Looked up from germline, CDR1 is SGHTA and CDR2 is FQGTGA.